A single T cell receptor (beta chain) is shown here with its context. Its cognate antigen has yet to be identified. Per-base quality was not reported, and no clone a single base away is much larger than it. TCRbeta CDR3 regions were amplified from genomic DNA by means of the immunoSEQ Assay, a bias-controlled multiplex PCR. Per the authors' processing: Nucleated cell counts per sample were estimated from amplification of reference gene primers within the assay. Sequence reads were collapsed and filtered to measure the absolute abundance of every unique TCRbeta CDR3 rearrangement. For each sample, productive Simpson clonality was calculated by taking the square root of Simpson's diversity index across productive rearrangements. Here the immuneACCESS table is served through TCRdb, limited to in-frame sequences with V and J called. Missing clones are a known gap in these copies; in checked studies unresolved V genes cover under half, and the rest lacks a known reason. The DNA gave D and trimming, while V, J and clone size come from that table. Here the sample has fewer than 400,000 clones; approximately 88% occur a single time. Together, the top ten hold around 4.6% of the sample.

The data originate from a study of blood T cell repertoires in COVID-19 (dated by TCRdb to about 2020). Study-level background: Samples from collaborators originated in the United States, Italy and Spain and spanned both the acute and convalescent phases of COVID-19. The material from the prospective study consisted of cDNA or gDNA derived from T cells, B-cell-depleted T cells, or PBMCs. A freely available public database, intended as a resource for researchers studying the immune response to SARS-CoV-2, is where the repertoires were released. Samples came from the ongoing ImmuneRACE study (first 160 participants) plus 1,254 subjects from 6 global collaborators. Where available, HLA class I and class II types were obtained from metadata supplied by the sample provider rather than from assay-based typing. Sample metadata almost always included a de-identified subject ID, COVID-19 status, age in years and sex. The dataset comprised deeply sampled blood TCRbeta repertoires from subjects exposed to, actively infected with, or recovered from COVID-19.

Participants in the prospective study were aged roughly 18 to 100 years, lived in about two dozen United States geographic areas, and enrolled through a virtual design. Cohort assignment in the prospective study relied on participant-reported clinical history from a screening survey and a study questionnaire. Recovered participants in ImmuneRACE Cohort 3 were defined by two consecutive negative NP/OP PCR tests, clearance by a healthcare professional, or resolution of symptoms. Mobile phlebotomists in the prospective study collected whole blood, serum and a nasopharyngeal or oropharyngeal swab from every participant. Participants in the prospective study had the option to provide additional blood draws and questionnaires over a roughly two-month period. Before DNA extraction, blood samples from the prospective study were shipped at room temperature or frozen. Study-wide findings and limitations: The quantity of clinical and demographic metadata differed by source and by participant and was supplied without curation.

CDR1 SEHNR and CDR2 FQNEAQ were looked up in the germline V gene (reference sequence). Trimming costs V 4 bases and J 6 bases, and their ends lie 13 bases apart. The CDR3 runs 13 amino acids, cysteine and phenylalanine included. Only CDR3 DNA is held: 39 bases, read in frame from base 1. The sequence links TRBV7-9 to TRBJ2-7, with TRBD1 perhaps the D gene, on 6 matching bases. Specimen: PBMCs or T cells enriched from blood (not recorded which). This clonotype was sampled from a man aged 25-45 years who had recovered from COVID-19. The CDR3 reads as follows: CASSSDRWGEQYF. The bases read TGTGCCAGCAGCTCAGACAGGTGGGGCGAGCAGTACTTC. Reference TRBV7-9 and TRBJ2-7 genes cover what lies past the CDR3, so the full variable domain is DTGVSQNPRHKITKRGQNVTFRCDPISEHNRLYWYRQTLGQGPEFLTYFQNEAQLEKSRLLSDRFSAERPKGSFSTLEIQRTEQGDSAMYLCASSSDRWGEQYFGPGTRLTVT.